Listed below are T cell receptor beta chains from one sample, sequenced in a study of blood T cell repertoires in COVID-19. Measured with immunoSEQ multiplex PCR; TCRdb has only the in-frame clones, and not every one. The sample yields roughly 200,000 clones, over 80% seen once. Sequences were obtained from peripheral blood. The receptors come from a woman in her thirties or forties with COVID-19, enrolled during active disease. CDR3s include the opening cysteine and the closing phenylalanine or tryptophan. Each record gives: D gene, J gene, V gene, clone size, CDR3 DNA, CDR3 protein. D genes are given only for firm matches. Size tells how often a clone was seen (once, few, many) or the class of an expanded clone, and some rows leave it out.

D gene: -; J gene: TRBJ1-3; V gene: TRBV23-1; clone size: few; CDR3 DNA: TGCGCCAGCAACCAAGAATTTCAGGGGATTGGAAACACCATATATTTT; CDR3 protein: CASNQEFQGIGNTIYF
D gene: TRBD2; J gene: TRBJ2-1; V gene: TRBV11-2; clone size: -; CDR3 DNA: TGTGCCAGCTTTAGCGGGAGCATCTTCTCCTACAATGAGCAGTTCTTC; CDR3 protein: CASFSGSIFSYNEQFF
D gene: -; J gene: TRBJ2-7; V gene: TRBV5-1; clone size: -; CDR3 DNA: TGCGCCAGCAGGACAGGTTCCGACGAGCAGTACTTC; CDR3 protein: CASRTGSDEQYF
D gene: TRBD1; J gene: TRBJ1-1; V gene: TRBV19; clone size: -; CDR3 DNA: TGTGCCAGTAGTATCCCGGGACAGGGAAAAACTGAAGCTTTCTTT; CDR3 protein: CASSIPGQGKTEAFF
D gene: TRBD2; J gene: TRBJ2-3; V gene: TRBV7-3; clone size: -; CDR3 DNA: TGTGCCAGCACCGCCGGGGCGGGAGGGGATACGCAGTATTTT; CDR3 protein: CASTAGAGGDTQYF
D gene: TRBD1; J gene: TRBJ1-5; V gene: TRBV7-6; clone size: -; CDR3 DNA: TGTGCCAGCAGCTCAGGGACAGGGTTCGGCAATCAGCCCCAGCATTTT; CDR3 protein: CASSSGTGFGNQPQHF
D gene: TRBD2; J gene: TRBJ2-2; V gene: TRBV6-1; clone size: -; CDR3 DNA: TGTGCCAGCAGTGAAAGGAGGGAGGGGTTGGCCGGGGAGCTGTTTTTT; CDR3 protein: CASSERREGLAGELFF
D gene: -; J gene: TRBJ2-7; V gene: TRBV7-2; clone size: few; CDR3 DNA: TGTGCCAGCAGCTTAGTTCCAGGGAATTCCTACGAGCAGTACTTC; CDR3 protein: CASSLVPGNSYEQYF
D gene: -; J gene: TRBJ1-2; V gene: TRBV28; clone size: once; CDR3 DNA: TGTGCCAGCAGACCCGGGACCGACTCGGGGGATGGCTACACCTTC; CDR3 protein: CASRPGTDSGDGYTF
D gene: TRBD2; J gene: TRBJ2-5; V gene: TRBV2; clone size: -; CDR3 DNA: TGTGCCAGCTATCATAGGCGGGAGGGCCCCGAGACCCAGTACTTC; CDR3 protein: CASYHRREGPETQYF
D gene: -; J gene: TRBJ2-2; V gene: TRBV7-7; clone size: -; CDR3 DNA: TGTGCTAGCAGCTTGGGGGGTGGATCCGGGGAGCTGTTTTTT; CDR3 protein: CASSLGGGSGELFF
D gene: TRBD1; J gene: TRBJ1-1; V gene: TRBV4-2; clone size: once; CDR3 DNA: TGTGCCAGCAGCCCCTCGGACAGGTACGGGAACACTGAAGCTTTCTTT; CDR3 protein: CASSPSDRYGNTEAFF
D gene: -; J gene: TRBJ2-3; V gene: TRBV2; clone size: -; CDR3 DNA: TGTGCCAGCAGTGCTAACAGGCCCTATACGCAGTATTTT; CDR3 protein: CASSANRPYTQYF
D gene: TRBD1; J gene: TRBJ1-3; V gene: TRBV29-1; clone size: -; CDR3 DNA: TGCAGCGTCAGGGGGCGTCTTGGAAACACCATATATTTT; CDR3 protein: CSVRGRLGNTIYF
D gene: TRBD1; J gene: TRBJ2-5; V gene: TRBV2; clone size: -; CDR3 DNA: TGTGCCAGCAGGTCGGGCAGGGGGCTGGAGGAGACCCAGTACTTC; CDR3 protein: CASRSGRGLEETQYF
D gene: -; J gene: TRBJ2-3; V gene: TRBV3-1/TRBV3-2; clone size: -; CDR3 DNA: TGTGCCAGCAGCCAAGTCGAGCGGGGCACAGATACGCAGTATTTT; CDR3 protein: CASSQVERGTDTQYF
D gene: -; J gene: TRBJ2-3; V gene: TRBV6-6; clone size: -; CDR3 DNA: TGTGCCAGCAGTCCCCAGGGGTGGACAGCCGGGGCAGATACGCAGTATTTT; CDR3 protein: CASSPQGWTAGADTQYF
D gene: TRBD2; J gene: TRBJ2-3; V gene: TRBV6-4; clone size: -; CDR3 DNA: TGTGCCAGCAGTTTGGGGACTAGCGGGTCAGATACGCAGTATTTT; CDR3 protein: CASSLGTSGSDTQYF
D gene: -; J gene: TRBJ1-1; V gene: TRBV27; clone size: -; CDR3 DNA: TGTGCCAGCAGTTTATCTGATTGGGGGGAGACTGAAGCTTTCTTT; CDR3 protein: CASSLSDWGETEAFF
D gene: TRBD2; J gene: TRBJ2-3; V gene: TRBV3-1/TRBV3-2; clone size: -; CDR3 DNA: TGTGCCAGCAGCCCAGGACTAGCGGGAACAGATACGCAGTATTTT; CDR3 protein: CASSPGLAGTDTQYF
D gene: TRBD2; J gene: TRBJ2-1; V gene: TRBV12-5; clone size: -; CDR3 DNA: TGTGCTAGTGGTTTAGGGCGGGGGTTCCGCTCCTACAATGAGCAGTTCTTC; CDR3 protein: CASGLGRGFRSYNEQFF
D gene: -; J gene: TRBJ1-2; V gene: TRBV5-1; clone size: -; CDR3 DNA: TGCGCCAGCAGCTTGGACAGGGCCGCCCGTGGCTACACCTTC; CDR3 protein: CASSLDRAARGYTF
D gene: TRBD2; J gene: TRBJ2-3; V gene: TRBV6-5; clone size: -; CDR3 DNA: TGTGCCAGCAGTTACTCCCTAGCGGGGGGGGGTGATACGCAGTATTTT; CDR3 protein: CASSYSLAGGGDTQYF
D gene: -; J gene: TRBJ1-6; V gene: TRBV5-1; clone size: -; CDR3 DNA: TGCGCCAGCAAACCGAACCGTCAGGGCTCACCCCTCCACTTT; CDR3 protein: CASKPNRQGSPLHF
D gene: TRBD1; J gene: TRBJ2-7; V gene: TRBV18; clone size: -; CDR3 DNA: TGTGCCAGCTCACCCCGGGGGACAGGGGGACCCTACGAGCAGTACTTC; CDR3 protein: CASSPRGTGGPYEQYF
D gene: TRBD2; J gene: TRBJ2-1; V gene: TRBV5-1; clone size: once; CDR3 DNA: TGCGCCAGCGAGCGGGGCGACTACAATGAGCAGTTCTTC; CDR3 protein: CASERGDYNEQFF
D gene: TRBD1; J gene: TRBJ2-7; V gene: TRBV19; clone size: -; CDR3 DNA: TGTGCCAGTAGTATAGAGGGGGACAGAGTCTACGAGCAGTACTTC; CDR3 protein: CASSIEGDRVYEQYF
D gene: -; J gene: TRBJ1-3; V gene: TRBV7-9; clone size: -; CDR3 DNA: TGTGCCAGCAGCCTCGTGGACAGCTCTGGAAACACCATATATTTT; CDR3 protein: CASSLVDSSGNTIYF
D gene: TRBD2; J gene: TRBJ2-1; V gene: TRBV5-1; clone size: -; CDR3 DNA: TGCGCCAGCAGCTTGGTCAGCGGGAGTCACCATGAGCAGTTCTTC; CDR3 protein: CASSLVSGSHHEQFF
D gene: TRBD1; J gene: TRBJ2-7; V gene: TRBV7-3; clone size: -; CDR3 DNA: TGTGCCAGCAGCTTAATGGGACAGGGCTACGAGCAGTACTTC; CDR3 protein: CASSLMGQGYEQYF
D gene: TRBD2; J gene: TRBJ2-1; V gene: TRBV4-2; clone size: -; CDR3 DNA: TGTGCCAGCAGCCAAGACTCGCGGGAGGGCCAGGAATATCGGTTCTTC; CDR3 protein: CASSQDSREGQEYRFF
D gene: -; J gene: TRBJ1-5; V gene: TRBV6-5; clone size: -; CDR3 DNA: TGTGCCAGCAGGCCCACAGGGATGGTTCAGCCCCAGCATTTT; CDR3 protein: CASRPTGMVQPQHF
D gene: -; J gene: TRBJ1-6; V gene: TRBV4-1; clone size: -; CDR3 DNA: TGCGCCAGCAGCCACCCCGTCTCACCCCTCCACTTT; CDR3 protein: CASSHPVSPLHF
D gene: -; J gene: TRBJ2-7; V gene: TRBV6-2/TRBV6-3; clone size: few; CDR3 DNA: TGTGCCAGCAGTTACTCCGCAGGTTCCTACGAGCAGTACTTC; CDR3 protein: CASSYSAGSYEQYF
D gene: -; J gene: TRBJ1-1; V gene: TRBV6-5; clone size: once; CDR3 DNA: TGTGCCAGCAGCCCGCCCGTGGGAGTCAGGGCTTTCTTT; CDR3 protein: CASSPPVGVRAFF
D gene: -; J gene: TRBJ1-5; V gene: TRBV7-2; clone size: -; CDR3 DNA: TGTGCCAGCAGCCAGGGGATAAGCAATCAGCCCCAGCATTTT; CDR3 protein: CASSQGISNQPQHF
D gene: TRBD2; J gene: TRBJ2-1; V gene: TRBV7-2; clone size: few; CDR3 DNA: TGTGCCAGCAGCGGACTAGCGGGAGGCGTTCGACTGTTTTACAATGAGCAGTTCTTC; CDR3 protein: CASSGLAGGVRLFYNEQFF
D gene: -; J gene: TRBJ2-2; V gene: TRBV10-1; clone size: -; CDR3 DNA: TGCGCCAGCAGTGAGCCATCACCCCAGGGTACCGGGGAGCTGTTTTTT; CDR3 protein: CASSEPSPQGTGELFF
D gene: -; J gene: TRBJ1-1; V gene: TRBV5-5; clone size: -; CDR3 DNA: TGTGCCAGCAGCTTGAGCGGGCGGCGCACTGAAGCTTTCTTT; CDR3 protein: CASSLSGRRTEAFF
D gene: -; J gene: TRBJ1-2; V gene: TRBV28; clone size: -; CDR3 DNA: TGTGCCAGCTCTCAACTGGGCCTATCCGGTGGCTACACCTTC; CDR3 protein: CASSQLGLSGGYTF
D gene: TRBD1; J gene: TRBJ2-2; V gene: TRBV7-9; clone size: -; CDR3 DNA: TGTGCCAGCAGGAAGACAGGGGGCGGACACACCGGGGAGCTGTTTTTT; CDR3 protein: CASRKTGGGHTGELFF
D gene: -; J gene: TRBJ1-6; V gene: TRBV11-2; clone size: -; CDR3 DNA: TGTGCCAGCACCGTAGACAGGCAATTCACGGCCCTCCACTTT; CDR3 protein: CASTVDRQFTALHF
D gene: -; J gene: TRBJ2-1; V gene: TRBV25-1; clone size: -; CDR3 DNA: TGTGCCAGCAGTGATCATTACTATGAGCAGTTCTTC; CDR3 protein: CASSDHYYEQFF
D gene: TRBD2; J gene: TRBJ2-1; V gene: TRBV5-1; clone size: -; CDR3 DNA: TGCGCCAGCAGATCAACTAGCGGGAGGGGATGGGAGCAGTTCTTC; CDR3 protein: CASRSTSGRGWEQFF
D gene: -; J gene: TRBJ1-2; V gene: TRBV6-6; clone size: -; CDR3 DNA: TGTGCCACCGACTTGGGGGGTACCTATGGCTACACCTTC; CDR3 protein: CATDLGGTYGYTF
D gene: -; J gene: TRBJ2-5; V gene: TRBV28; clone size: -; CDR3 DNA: TGTGCCAGCAGCCCTCCCCTAGGGGGACAAGAGACCCAGTACTTC; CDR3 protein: CASSPPLGGQETQYF
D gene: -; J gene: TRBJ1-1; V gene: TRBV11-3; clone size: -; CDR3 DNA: TGTGCCAGCAGCTTAGGGGCGGAAGCTTTCTTT; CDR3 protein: CASSLGAEAFF
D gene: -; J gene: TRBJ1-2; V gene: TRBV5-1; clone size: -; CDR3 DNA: TGCGCCAGCAGCGTCCGGGACACCCGCTATGGCTACACCTTC; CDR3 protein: CASSVRDTRYGYTF
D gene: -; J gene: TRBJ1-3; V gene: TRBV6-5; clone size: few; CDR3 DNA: TGTGCCAGCAGTTACTCGGAGGGCGGCGGAAACACCATATATTTT; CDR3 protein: CASSYSEGGGNTIYF
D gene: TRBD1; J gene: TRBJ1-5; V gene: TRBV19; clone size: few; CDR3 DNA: TGTGCCAGTAGTACCGACAGGGGGAATCAGCCCCAGCATTTT; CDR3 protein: CASSTDRGNQPQHF
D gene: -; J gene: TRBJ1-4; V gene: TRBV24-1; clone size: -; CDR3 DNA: TGTGCCACCAGTCGGGTGGAAAGAAATGAAAAACTGTTTTTT; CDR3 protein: CATSRVERNEKLFF
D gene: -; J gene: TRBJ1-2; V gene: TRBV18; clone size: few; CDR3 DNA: TGTGCCAGCTCACCAATCAGTTCTGATGGCTACACCTTC; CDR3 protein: CASSPISSDGYTF
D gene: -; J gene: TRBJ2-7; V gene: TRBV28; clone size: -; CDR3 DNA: TGTGCCAGCATATCCAGGGGCACCTACGAGCAGTACTTC; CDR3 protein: CASISRGTYEQYF
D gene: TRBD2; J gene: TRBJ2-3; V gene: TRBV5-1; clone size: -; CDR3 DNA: TGCGCCAGCAGCTTGCGCCTAGCGGTAGATACGCAGTATTTT; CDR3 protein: CASSLRLAVDTQYF
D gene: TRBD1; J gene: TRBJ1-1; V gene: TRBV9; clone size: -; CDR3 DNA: TGTGCCAGCAGCGTAGGTAACAGGGGAGCTTTCTTT; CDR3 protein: CASSVGNRGAFF
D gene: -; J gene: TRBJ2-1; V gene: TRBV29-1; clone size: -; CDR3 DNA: TGCAGCGTTGCCCGGGGTCCCTACAATGAGCAGTTCTTC; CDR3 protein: CSVARGPYNEQFF
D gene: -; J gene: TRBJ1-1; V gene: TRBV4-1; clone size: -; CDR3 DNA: TGCGCCAGCAGCCAACACAAAATGAACACTGAAGCTTTCTTT; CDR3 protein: CASSQHKMNTEAFF
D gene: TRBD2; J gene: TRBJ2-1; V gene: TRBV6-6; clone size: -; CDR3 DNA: TGTGCCAGCAGTCCCCGGACTAGCGGGGCGAGCTCCTACAATGAGCAGTTCTTC; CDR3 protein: CASSPRTSGASSYNEQFF
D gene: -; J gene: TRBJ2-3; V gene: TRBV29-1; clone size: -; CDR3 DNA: TGCAGCGTTGTGGCGGCCGCGGATACGCAGTATTTT; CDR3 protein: CSVVAAADTQYF